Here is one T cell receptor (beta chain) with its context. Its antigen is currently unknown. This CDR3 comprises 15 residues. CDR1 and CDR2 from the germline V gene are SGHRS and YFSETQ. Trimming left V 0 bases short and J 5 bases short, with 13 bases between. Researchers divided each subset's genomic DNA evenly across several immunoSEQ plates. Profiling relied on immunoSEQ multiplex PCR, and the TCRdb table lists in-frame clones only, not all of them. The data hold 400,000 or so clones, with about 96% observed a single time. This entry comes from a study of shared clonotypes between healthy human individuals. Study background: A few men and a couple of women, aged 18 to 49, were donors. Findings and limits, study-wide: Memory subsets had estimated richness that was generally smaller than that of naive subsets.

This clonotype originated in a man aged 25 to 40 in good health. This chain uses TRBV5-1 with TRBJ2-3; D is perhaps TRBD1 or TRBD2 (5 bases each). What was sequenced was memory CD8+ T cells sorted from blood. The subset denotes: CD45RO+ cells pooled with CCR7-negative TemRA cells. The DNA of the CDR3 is TGCGCCAGCAGCTTGGAGAGGGGATGGGGAGATACGCAGTATTTT. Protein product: CASSLERGWGDTQYF. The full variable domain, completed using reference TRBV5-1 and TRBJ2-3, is KAGVTQTPRYLIKTRGQQVTLSCSPISGHRSVSWYQQTPGQGLQFLFEYFSETQRNKGNFPGRFSGRQFSNSRSEMNVSTLELGDSALYLCASSLERGWGDTQYFGPGTRLTVL.